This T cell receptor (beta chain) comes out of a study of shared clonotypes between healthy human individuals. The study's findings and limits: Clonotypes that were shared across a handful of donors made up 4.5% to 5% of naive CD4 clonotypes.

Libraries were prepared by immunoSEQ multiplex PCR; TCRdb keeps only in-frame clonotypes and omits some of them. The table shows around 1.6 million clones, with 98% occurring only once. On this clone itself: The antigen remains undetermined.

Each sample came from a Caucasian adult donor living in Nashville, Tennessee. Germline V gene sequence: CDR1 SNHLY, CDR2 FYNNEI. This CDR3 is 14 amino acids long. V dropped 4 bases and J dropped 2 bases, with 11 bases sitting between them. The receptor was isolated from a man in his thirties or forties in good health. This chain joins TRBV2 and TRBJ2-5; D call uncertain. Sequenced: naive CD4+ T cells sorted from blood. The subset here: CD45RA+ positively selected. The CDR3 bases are TGTGCCAGCAGTGCCGGAGACCAACAAGAGACCCAGTACTTC. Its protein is CASSAGDQQETQYF.